These 8 T cell receptor beta chains were all obtained from the same sample, sequenced in a study of T cell repertoires in cytomegalovirus infection. These receptors have no identified antigens. TCRdb processed the reads anew with MiXCR; each CDR3 protein has one entry. The sample has 700,000 to 950,000 distinct CDR3 sequences; 32% are singletons. The source was cultured CD8+ T cells from PBMCs, collected from culture after CMV antigen stimulation. These receptors were taken from a human donor in good health (CMV status not recorded). Some clones in this sample may be carry-over from other donors' samples.

This clonotype appeared a few times. This chain connects TRBV27 to TRBJ2-2, with D perhaps being TRBD1 or TRBD2 (5 bases each). Trimming shortened V by 2 bases and J by 4 bases, and 17 bases separated the two germline ends. The CDR3 extends over 17 amino acids. Germline V gene data show CDR1 as MNHEY and CDR2 as SMNVEV (reference sequence). The CDR3 nucleotides read TGTGCCAGCAGTTTAGGGTTGGTTGGGGGATTCACCGGGGAGCTGTTTTTT. As protein: CASSLGLVGGFTGELFF.

This clonotype was seen only a few times. The V and J genes are TRBV5-5 and TRBJ2-2, with D possibly matching TRBD2 (5 bases). Per germline, CDR1 SGHKS and CDR2 YYEKEE (reference sequence). This CDR3 is 16 amino acids long. Trimming stripped 4 bases from V and 3 bases from J, with 16 bases between. The CDR3 DNA is TGTGCCAGCAGCGCCTGGGGAGCGGTTTACACCGGGGAGCTGTTTTTT. Protein product: CASSAWGAVYTGELFF.

This clonotype has only a few counts. V and J are TRBV5-6 and TRBJ1-4; TRBD1 aligns across 7 bases. Germline trimming cut 3 bases from V and 5 bases from J; bases unmatched to any gene: 1. This CDR3 comprises 13 residues. Germline assignment: CDR1 SGHDT and CDR2 YYEEEE. In nucleotides, the CDR3 is TGTGCCAGCAGCTCACAGGGGAATGAAAAACTGTTTTTT. Protein: CASSSQGNEKLFF.

The chain joins TRBV3-1 to TRBJ2-5; D could derive from TRBD1 or TRBD2 (5 bases each). This CDR3 comprises 15 residues. V gave up 3 bases and J gave up 1 base, with 12 bases separating them. Germline assignment: CDR1 LGHDT and CDR2 YNNKEL (reference sequence). The chain's CDR3 is CASSQTGTSQETQYF. Here the CDR3 DNA reads TGTGCCAGCAGCCAGACCGGGACCAGCCAAGAGACCCAGTACTTC.

V gene TRBV6-5 combines with J gene TRBJ2-7; D gene ambiguous. V shed 2 bases and J shed 4 bases, with 9 bases lying between them. CDR3 length equals 13 residues. From germline, CDR1 is MNHEY and CDR2 SVGAGI. The CDR3 protein is CASSYGSGYEQYF. The CDR3 nucleotides read TGTGCCAGCAGTTACGGGTCCGGTTACGAGCAGTACTTC.

The V gene is TRBV12-3 or TRBV12-4, the J gene TRBJ2-7; D remains ambiguous. The CDR3 is 12 amino acids. Trimming stripped 10 bases from V and 6 bases from J, with 16 bases between. CDR3 region: CATARAPGEQYF. The CDR3 region has the DNA TGTGCCACAGCCCGGGCCCCCGGCGAGCAGTACTTC.

The chain has TRBV6-5 and TRBJ2-7, with D unclear. The ends were cut back, 4 bases at V and 2 bases at J, with 9 bases in the middle. The germline V gene encodes CDR1 MNHEY and CDR2 SVGAGI. CDR3 length: 13 amino acids. The CDR3 here is CASSSDVTYEQYF. The CDR3 coding sequence is TGTGCCAGCAGTTCCGACGTGACCTACGAGCAGTACTTC.

The rearrangement uses TRBV20-1 and TRBJ2-1, with 7 bases aligning to TRBD2. CDR1 is DFQATT and CDR2 is SNEGSKA in the germline V gene (reference sequence). J lost 4 bases, V lost 5 bases, and 5 bases had no gene match. The CDR3 runs to 13 residues. CDR3 amino acids: CSAGKRGYNEQFF. The DNA for the CDR3 is TGCAGTGCTGGAAAGCGGGGTTACAATGAGCAGTTCTTC.